What follows are 19 T cell receptor beta chains derived from one specimen sequenced in a study of cytomegalovirus exposure and HLA in healthy donors. This PCR relied on a set of 60 Vbeta primers and 13 Jbeta primers. Produced via immunoSEQ multiplex PCR; TCRdb's table is partial and in-frame only. The repertoire has 90,000 to 150,000 clones, roughly three quarters of them found once; the top ten carry less than 15%. Input material: PBMCs. These TCRs come from a woman between 40 and 50 years old in good health and CMV-seropositive.

This chain joins TRBV5-4 and TRBJ1-6; 9 bases line up with TRBD1. Germline CDR1 SGHNT, CDR2 YYREEE (reference sequence). The J segment lost 10 bases and the V segment lost 3 bases, leaving 8 bases of the junction unmatched. The CDR3 length is 15 residues. The CDR3 DNA reads TGTGCCAGCAGCTCCCCCGGGACAGGGCTATCACCCCTCCACTTT. It encodes CASSSPGTGLSPLHF. Using reference TRBV5-4 and TRBJ1-6 for the parts outside the CDR3, the full variable domain is ETGVTQSPTHLIKTRGQQVTLRCSSQSGHNTVSWYQQALGQGPQFIFQYYREEENGRGNFPPRFSGLQFPNYSSELNVNALELDDSALYLCASSSPGTGLSPLHFGNGTRLTVT.

In the case of this clone: This specimen includes other DNA sequences encoding the same CDR3. J is TRBJ1-1 and V is TRBV5-1; 7 bases fit TRBD1. Germline V lookup: CDR1 SGHRS, CDR2 YFSETQ. Germline trimming cut 4 bases from V and 1 base from J; bases unmatched to any gene: 4. This CDR3 has 14 amino acids. The DNA for the CDR3 is TGCGCCAGCAGCACCGGGACAGCGAACACTGAAGCTTTCTTT. It encodes CASSTGTANTEAFF.

V is TRBV9 and J is TRBJ1-4; possible D gene TRBD1, 6 bases. The CDR3 contains 15 residues. From germline, CDR1 is SGDLS and CDR2 YYNGEE. The V gene lost 4 bases and the J gene lost 5 bases, with 15 bases spanning the gap. The CDR3 DNA sequence: TGTGCCAGCAGCACTCGGACAGCTGGGAATGAAAAACTGTTTTTT. This translates into CASSTRTAGNEKLFF.

This clone was recorded once. The rearrangement joins TRBV7-5 to TRBJ2-7; the table's D call TRBD2 went unverified against the DNA. TRBV7-5 is a pseudogene segment. This CDR3 has 11 amino acids. This chain's CDR3 is CARSRTYEQYF. The CDR3 bases are TGTGCCAGAAGTCGTACCTACGAGCAGTACTTC.

In its sample, this clone was seen a few times. The CDR3 reads CASRYTGGNYGYTF. CDR3 sequence (DNA): TGTGCCAGCAGATATACAGGGGGCAACTATGGCTACACCTTC. V gene TRBV6-6 combines with J gene TRBJ1-2, with 9 bases matching TRBD1. V shed 6 bases, J shed 2 bases, and the junction held 4 bases outside the gene matches. The CDR3 contains 14 residues. The germline V gene has CDR1 MNHNY and CDR2 SVGAGI (reference sequence).

This clone is a singleton in its sample. The chain is built from TRBV5-1 and TRBJ2-3, with 12 bases identical to TRBD2. The CDR3 has 19 residues. Germline lookup yields CDR1 SGHRS and CDR2 YFSETQ. J lost 0 bases, V lost 0 bases, and 8 bases had no gene match. The CDR3 spells CASSLAPSGGVTSTDTQYF. DNA of the CDR3: TGCGCCAGCAGCTTGGCCCCTAGCGGGGGGGTGACCAGCACAGATACGCAGTATTTT.

The chain combines TRBV6-1 with TRBJ2-3; 8 nucleotides match TRBD1. The V segment lost 4 bases and the J segment 1 base; nucleotides outside the gene matches: 1. Germline CDR1 and CDR2: MNHNS and SASEGT. The CDR3 spans 14 residues. This CDR3 reads CASSVTGGTDTQYF. The CDR3, as DNA: TGTGCCAGCAGTGTGACAGGGGGCACAGATACGCAGTATTTT.

V is TRBV13 and J is TRBJ1-2; no firm D call. The CDR3 is 16 residues long. V was cut by 0 bases and J by 0 bases, with 11 bases left in between. Per the germline V gene, CDR1 is PRHDT and CDR2 is FYEKMQ (reference sequence). As DNA, the CDR3 is TGTGCCAGCAGCTTAGGCCGAGGGAGAGCTAACTATGGCTACACCTTC. Translation: CASSLGRGRANYGYTF.

V usage is TRBV28 and J usage is TRBJ2-5; 10 bases are a match to TRBD2. The CDR3 extends over 15 amino acids. The trim removed 5 bases at V and 5 bases at J, leaving 8 bases unmatched. Germline V CDR1 and CDR2: MDHEN, SYDVKM. The CDR3 DNA follows: TGTGCCAGCAGTCAAAGCGGGGGGGCCGGGGAGACCCAGTACTTC. This sequence encodes CASSQSGGAGETQYF.

For this clone: Other nucleotide sequences in the sample specify the same CDR3. The rearrangement uses TRBV5-1 and TRBJ2-3; perhaps TRBD2 as D (5 bases). This CDR3 is built from 14 residues. CDR1 is SGHRS and CDR2 is YFSETQ in the germline V gene. V gave up 2 bases and J gave up 1 base, with 8 bases separating them. In DNA, the CDR3 is TGCGCCAGCAGCTTACTGCGGGGCACAGATACGCAGTATTTT. Its protein product is CASSLLRGTDTQYF.

This clone was picked up a small number of times. The rearrangement uses TRBV6-5 and TRBJ1-2; TRBD1 is a possible D gene (6 bases). The V and J ends lost 11 bases and 1 base respectively, with 14 bases between them. Germline V lookup: CDR1 MNHEY, CDR2 SVGAGI. The CDR3 extends over 13 amino acids. Here the CDR3 DNA reads TGTGCCGTCGGACAGCCTCATAACTATGGCTACACCTTC. This gives the protein CAVGQPHNYGYTF.

V usage is TRBV2 and J usage is TRBJ1-5; 7 bases match TRBD1. Per the germline V gene, CDR1 is SNHLY and CDR2 is FYNNEI. This CDR3 is 15 amino acids long. Trimming took 7 bases from V and 3 from J; bases not matched to a gene: 9. CDR3 bases: TGTGCCAGCACAAGGGGGCTAAACCCCAATCAGCCCCAGCATTTT. Its translation is CASTRGLNPNQPQHF.

This clone was seen only once. This rearrangement joins TRBV2 to TRBJ2-5; weak D call: TRBD1 (7 bases). Germline CDR1 SNHLY, CDR2 FYNNEI. V was clipped by 1 base and J by 5 bases, with 14 bases between them. CDR3 length equals 15 residues. The CDR3 region has the DNA TGTGCCAGCAGTGAAGACAGGGGAGGTTGGGAGACCCAGTACTTC. It specifies CASSEDRGGWETQYF.

Comment on this clone: At one boundary the junction diverges from the germline segment, which might be a read error. The chain has TRBV7-9 and TRBJ1-2, with D tentatively TRBD1 (5 bases). The CDR3 consists of 14 residues. Germline CDR1 SEHNR, CDR2 FQNEAQ (reference sequence). CDR3 region: CSSSLSVGGDGYTF. CDR3 in DNA: TGTTCCAGCAGCTTATCGGTGGGGGGGGATGGCTACACCTTC.

In regard to this clone: Compared with germline, one end of the junction differs, possibly owing to a read error. This chain connects TRBV6-5 to TRBJ1-1; weak D call: TRBD1 (5 bases). Germline CDR1 is MNHEY and CDR2 is SVGAGI. CDR3 length equals 15 residues. CDR3 DNA sequence: TGTGCCAGCAATTACGGGGGGGGTGGGAACACTGAAGCTTTCTTT. Its translation: CASNYGGGGNTEAFF.

The rearrangement uses TRBV5-6 and TRBJ2-3; maybe TRBD1 (6 bases). Between the trimmed V and J ends, which lost 1 base and 6 bases, there was a span of 12 bases. Germline CDR1 reads SGHDT; CDR2 reads YYEEEE. This CDR3 is 14 amino acids long. The CDR3 DNA sequence: TGTGCCAGCAGCTTGAGGACAGTCGGGGATACGCAGTATTTT. This codes for CASSLRTVGDTQYF.

J is TRBJ2-7 and V is TRBV7-2; perhaps TRBD2 as D (7 bases). Looked up from germline, CDR1 is SGHTA and CDR2 is FQGNSA. This CDR3 region has 17 residues. Trimming shortened V by 5 bases and J by 0 bases, and 20 bases separated the two germline ends. For the CDR3, the DNA is TGTGCCAGCAGCCACCCCTGGGGGCGGGGGAACTCCTACGAGCAGTACTTC. It is translated as CASSHPWGRGNSYEQYF.

This clone was picked up a small number of times. V gene TRBV2 combines with J gene TRBJ2-2, with 8 bases matching TRBD1. This CDR3 contains 15 residues. V trimming: 8 bases; J trimming: 3 bases; junction bases outside the gene matches: 8. The germline V gene has CDR1 SNHLY and CDR2 FYNNEI. In nucleotides, the CDR3 is TGTGCCAGCGCTGAGCGGACAGGGTACACCGGGGAGCTGTTTTTT. Its protein is CASAERTGYTGELFF.

V is TRBV29-1 and J is TRBJ2-3; 8 nucleotides match TRBD2. With 4 bases clipped from V and 8 bases from J, the junction kept 5 bases outside the gene matches. The CDR3 has 12 residues. Germline V CDR1 and CDR2: SQVTM, ANQGSEA. As DNA, the CDR3 is TGCAGCGTTGGGGCGGGGGGCCGTACGCAGTATTTT. This encodes CSVGAGGRTQYF.